This T cell receptor beta chain was sequenced in a study of technical replicates of blood from a handful of donors. Generated by immunoSEQ multiplex PCR, the TCRdb table keeps only in-frame clones and is missing some. The repertoire holds more than 65,000 clones, with approximately 96% as singletons. V was pared by 3 bases and J by 2 bases, with 15 bases between. CDR1 and CDR2 (germline): MNHEY, SVGAGI. This CDR3 spans 16 amino acids. The specimen was T cells isolated from PBMCs. This clonotype was sampled from a human donor in good health. The J gene is TRBJ2-3, the V gene TRBV6-5; D might be TRBD2 (6 bases). The CDR3 DNA reads as TGTGCCAGCAGTTATTCTGGGAGGCCGCACACAGATACGCAGTATTTT. Protein sequence: CASSYSGRPHTDTQYF.